These 24 T cell receptor beta chains were all obtained from the same sample, sequenced in a study of T cell responses to AZD1222 COVID-19 vaccine. The data were produced by immunoSEQ multiplex PCR, yet TCRdb's version contains in-frame clones alone and is incomplete. The table records around 99,000 clones, about 85% of them present only once. Sequencing was performed on peripheral blood, taken 28 days after the second AZD1222 dose. The receptors shown here come from an adult who received the AZD1222 COVID-19 vaccine.

This clone was seen only once. The chain joins TRBV13 to TRBJ1-1; D is possibly TRBD1 (5 bases). The CDR3 has 15 amino acids. The V gene's germline CDR1 is PRHDT and CDR2 FYEKMQ (reference sequence). V lost 2 bases to trimming and J lost 4 bases, with 14 bases between them. CDR3 sequence: CASSLLTEGPTEAFF. The CDR3 DNA is TGTGCCAGCAGCTTACTCACGGAGGGACCCACTGAAGCTTTCTTT.

The V call is TRBV9, the J call TRBJ1-4; D might be TRBD1 (6 bases). V was pared by 6 bases and J by 7 bases, with 13 bases between. The germline CDR1 and CDR2 sequences are SGDLS and YYNGEE. The CDR3 length is 13 residues. CDR3 nucleotide sequence: TGTGCCAGCAATAAGGGGGAAGGTGAAAAACTGTTTTTT. Amino acid sequence: CASNKGEGEKLFF. Full variable domain (rest looked up from reference TRBV9 and TRBJ1-4): DSGVTQTPKHLITATGQRVTLRCSPRSGDLSVYWYQQSLDQGLQFLIQYYNGEERAKGNILERFSAQQFPDLHSELNLSSLELGDSALYFCASNKGEGEKLFFGSGTQLSVL.

The chain employs TRBV6-5 and TRBJ2-7, with D possibly being TRBD2 (5 bases). Germline V gives CDR1 MNHEY, CDR2 SVGAGI. The CDR3 consists of 15 residues. Trimming cost V 0 bases and J 4 bases, with 13 bases left between them. Here the CDR3 reads CASSYSLEVGYEQYF. CDR3 DNA: TGTGCCAGCAGTTACTCGTTGGAGGTTGGGTACGAGCAGTACTTC.

The chain has TRBV5-4 and TRBJ1-4, with TRBD1 as a possible D gene (5 bases). CDR1 and CDR2 (germline): SGHNT, YYREEE (reference sequence). This CDR3 is built from 16 residues. Trimming removed 4 bases at V and 8 bases at J, with 21 bases between. The CDR3 nucleotides are TGTGCCAGCAGCCAAGACCCAGGGACCTCGCAGGAAAAACTGTTTTTT. Residues: CASSQDPGTSQEKLFF. The variable domain in full, completed from reference TRBV5-4 and TRBJ1-4, reads ETGVTQSPTHLIKTRGQQVTLRCSSQSGHNTVSWYQQALGQGPQFIFQYYREEENGRGNFPPRFSGLQFPNYSSELNVNALELDDSALYLCASSQDPGTSQEKLFFGSGTQLSVL.

The chain couples TRBV7-9 to TRBJ1-6; D is unresolved. The ends were cut back, 5 bases at V and 6 bases at J, with 14 bases in the middle. This CDR3 is 15 amino acids long. Germline lookup yields CDR1 SEHNR and CDR2 FQNEAQ (reference sequence). CDR3 protein: CASSRTISLNSPLHF. In DNA, the CDR3 is TGTGCCAGCAGCCGCACTATCAGCCTTAATTCACCCCTCCACTTT.

The chain joins TRBV24-1 to TRBJ1-1, with D possibly TRBD1 on 5 matching bases. Germline CDR1 is KGHDR and CDR2 is SFDVKD. The CDR3 consists of 12 residues. With 4 bases removed from V and 5 bases from J, the gap between germline ends came to 7 bases. The chain's CDR3 is CATSEQGTEAFF. DNA of the CDR3: TGTGCCACCAGTGAGCAGGGAACTGAAGCTTTCTTT.

J is TRBJ2-1 and V is TRBV30; 9 bases map to TRBD1. The CDR3 has 14 residues. V gave up 3 bases and J gave up 10 bases; unmatched junction bases: 10. Germline CDR1 and CDR2: GTSNPN and SVGIG (reference sequence). CDR3: CAWRLRDRVLEQFF. The CDR3 bases are TGTGCCTGGAGGCTCCGGGACAGGGTTTTGGAGCAGTTCTTC.

A remark on this clone: A junction end diverges from the germline sequence, so it may reflect a read error. The chain links TRBV24-1 to TRBJ2-7; 11 bases map to TRBD2. The CDR3 runs 15 residues. Looked up from germline, CDR1 is KGHDR and CDR2 is SFDVKD. Written as DNA, the CDR3 is TGTGCCACCGGTGATACTAGCGGGGGTTCCTACGAGCAGTACTTC. Its protein product is CATGDTSGGSYEQYF.

The chain carries TRBV5-6 and TRBJ2-7; a possible D gene is TRBD2 (5 bases). Per germline, CDR1 SGHDT and CDR2 YYEEEE. The V and J ends lost 0 bases and 3 bases respectively, with 10 bases between them. This CDR3 has 14 residues. CDR3 in DNA: TGTGCCAGCAGCTTGGGGTCGGGGAACTACGAGCAGTACTTC. Its protein product is CASSLGSGNYEQYF.

This clone was detected a few times. The gene calls are TRBV19 and TRBJ2-2, with a weak D call TRBD1 (5 bases). The CDR3 extends over 15 amino acids. Trimming removed 1 base from V and 6 bases from J, with 12 bases in between. Germline CDR1 LNHDA, CDR2 SQIVND (reference sequence). In DNA form, the CDR3 reads TGTGCCAGTAGTATAGGGATAGGGGTTCCCGGGGAGCTGTTTTTT. Translation: CASSIGIGVPGELFF.

This chain uses TRBV6-2 or TRBV6-3 with TRBJ2-3, with 7 bases fitting TRBD1. Per germline, CDR1 MNHEY and CDR2 SVGEGT. V was clipped by 6 bases and J by 3 bases; unmatched bases: 3. The CDR3 is 13 amino acids. The CDR3 DNA reads TGTGCCAGCAGCCTACAGGGGACAGATACGCAGTATTTT. This gives the protein CASSLQGTDTQYF.

The chain combines TRBV5-1 with TRBJ1-1, with a tentative D call TRBD1 (5 bases). Germline V gives CDR1 SGHRS, CDR2 YFSETQ. The V end was cut by 3 bases, the J end by 7 bases, with 13 bases between. The CDR3 runs to 13 residues. The CDR3 here is CASSSQRDGEAFF. DNA of the CDR3: TGCGCCAGCAGCTCCCAACGGGACGGTGAAGCTTTCTTT.

The genes are TRBV12-5 and TRBJ2-1; 12 bases are shared with TRBD1. The CDR3 runs 20 residues. In germline, CDR1 is LGHNT, CDR2 FRNRAP. Unmatched junction bases numbered 13, after V lost 1 base and J lost 3 bases. In DNA, the CDR3 is TGTGCTAGTGGTTTGGCCTCAGACGGGACAGGGGGCTTTTTCTACAATGAGCAGTTCTTC. As protein: CASGLASDGTGGFFYNEQFF.

The gene calls are TRBV7-2 and TRBJ2-5; D may be TRBD2 (7 bases). CDR1 is SGHTA, CDR2 FQGNSA, per germline. V was shortened by 3 bases and J by 4 bases, with 18 bases between the two germline ends. The CDR3 has 16 residues. CDR3 amino acids: CASSFAGGQGRETQYF. The CDR3 region has the DNA TGTGCCAGCAGCTTTGCCGGGGGGCAGGGGAGAGAGACCCAGTACTTC. Using reference TRBV7-2 and TRBJ2-5 for the parts outside the CDR3, the full variable domain is GAGVSQSPSNKVTEKGKDVELRCDPISGHTALYWYRQSLGQGLEFLIYFQGNSAPDKSGLPSDRFSAERTGGSVSTLTIQRTQQEDSAVYLCASSFAGGQGRETQYFGPGTRLLVL.

The J gene is TRBJ2-2, the V gene TRBV7-6; D may match TRBD1 or TRBD2 (5 bases each). With 5 bases removed from V and 8 bases from J, the gap between germline ends came to 15 bases. The germline gives CDR1 SGHVS, CDR2 FNYEAQ. CDR3 length: 14 residues. CDR3 coding DNA: TGTGCCAGCAGCCTAGAGGGACCTTTAGGGGAGCTGTTTTTT. Amino acids: CASSLEGPLGELFF.

The rearrangement uses TRBV7-2 and TRBJ1-5; D not resolved. The CDR3 runs 13 residues. Germline V gene lookup returns CDR1 SGHTA and CDR2 FQGNSA. The germline V and J ends were trimmed by 4 bases and 7 bases, with 11 bases remaining between them. The CDR3 DNA reads TGTGCCAGCAGCTCCGAAAAAGGGCAGCCCCAGCATTTT. Translation: CASSSEKGQPQHF.

This chain uses TRBV19 with TRBJ2-3; D ambiguous. The CDR3 spans 13 residues. Germline lookup yields CDR1 LNHDA and CDR2 SQIVND (reference sequence). V lost 3 bases to trimming and J lost 2 bases, with 6 bases between them. CDR3 DNA: TGTGCCAGTAGTATGCTTTCCACAGATACGCAGTATTTT. Its protein product is CASSMLSTDTQYF.

The V and J genes are TRBV27 and TRBJ2-5; D is unresolved. The CDR3 is 15 amino acids. In germline, CDR1 is MNHEY, CDR2 SMNVEV (reference sequence). V gave up 5 bases and J gave up 5 bases, with 18 bases separating them. The CDR3 here is CASSPAHGVRETQYF. CDR3 nucleotides: TGTGCCAGCAGTCCCGCCCATGGGGTTCGGGAGACCCAGTACTTC.

The chain employs TRBV4-3 and TRBJ2-3, with D perhaps being TRBD1 or TRBD2 (5 bases each). The CDR3 is 17 residues long. The V gene lost 1 base and the J gene lost 1 base, with 15 bases spanning the gap. Per germline, CDR1 LGHNA and CDR2 YSLEER. The CDR3 loop reads CASSQASRGRGTDTQYF. CDR3 in DNA: TGCGCCAGCAGCCAAGCCTCCCGGGGCCGTGGCACAGATACGCAGTATTTT.

This clone was recorded once. The chain has TRBV27 and TRBJ2-7, with 8 nucleotides matching TRBD1. The CDR3 has 14 amino acids. CDR1 and CDR2 from the germline V gene are MNHEY and SMNVEV (reference sequence). V was pared by 3 bases and J by 4 bases, with 5 bases of the junction left unmatched. CDR3 nucleotide sequence: TGTGCCAGCAGTTTTGACAGGGGAAGGTACGAGCAGTACTTC. Translated, it gives CASSFDRGRYEQYF.

The chain carries TRBV25-1 and TRBJ1-4; 8 bases agree with TRBD1. CDR3 length: 17 residues. V gave up 1 base and J gave up 7 bases; unmatched junction bases: 11. Germline CDR1 reads MGHDK; CDR2 reads SYGVNS. The CDR3 spells CASSEFPDRGAGEKLFF. In DNA, the CDR3 is TGTGCCAGCAGTGAATTCCCCGACAGGGGCGCCGGTGAAAAACTGTTTTTT.

The chain uses TRBV30 and TRBJ1-5, with D possibly matching TRBD1 (6 bases). The germline CDR1 and CDR2 sequences are GTSNPN and SVGIG (reference sequence). V lost 3 bases and J lost 8, with 17 bases in between. The CDR3 contains 14 residues. The CDR3 reads CAWRETGPGEPQHF. The CDR3 DNA sequence: TGTGCCTGGAGAGAAACAGGGCCAGGAGAGCCCCAGCATTTT.

The chain employs TRBV6-5 and TRBJ2-1; 8 bases fit TRBD1. This CDR3 comprises 15 residues. J gave up 1 base and V 6 bases, and 5 bases lay outside the gene matches. Germline CDR1 reads MNHEY; CDR2 reads SVGAGI. The CDR3 DNA is TGTGCCAGCAGAAAAACAGGGGGGTCCTACAATGAGCAGTTCTTC. As protein: CASRKTGGSYNEQFF.

The rearrangement links TRBV5-4 to TRBJ1-2; perhaps TRBD1 as D (5 bases). Between the trimmed V and J ends, which lost 1 base and 8 bases, there was a span of 9 bases. CDR1 is SGHNT, CDR2 YYREEE, per germline (reference sequence). The CDR3 is made up of 12 amino acids. The CDR3 here is CASSLRQSGYTF. CDR3 DNA: TGTGCCAGCAGCTTGAGACAGTCCGGCTACACCTTC. Using reference TRBV5-4 and TRBJ1-2 for the parts outside the CDR3, the full variable domain is ETGVTQSPTHLIKTRGQQVTLRCSSQSGHNTVSWYQQALGQGPQFIFQYYREEENGRGNFPPRFSGLQFPNYSSELNVNALELDDSALYLCASSLRQSGYTFGSGTRLTVV.